The clone carrying this TCR beta chain has a single count. Its antigen remains unidentified. A junction boundary mismatches the germline segment, possibly from a read error. Individual cDNA molecules received unique molecular identifiers during library preparation. TCRdb re-called the 5' RACE reads through MiXCR, storing one row per CDR3 protein. The table shows tens of thousands of distinct CDR3 sequences, with 8.5% to 10% occurring only once. This sample is drawn from a study of early T cells in non-severe SARS-CoV-2 infection. In the study overall: Unpaired chains resulted from sequencing bulk RNA of unsorted whole blood. Whole-study results and caveats: Matching with VDJdb favored anti-spike CD8 responses (missing private and CD4 specificities).

The sample here was whole blood, taken at baseline. The sequence derives from an adult who was a healthcare worker with PCR-confirmed SARS-CoV-2 infection or an uninfected control (not recorded which).

Here the CDR3 reads CASSFREDTEAFF. The CDR3, as DNA: TGTGCTAGCAGCTTCAGAGAGGACACTGAAGCTTTCTTT. This chain joins TRBV7-7 and TRBJ1-1; D gene unclear. The CDR3 is 13 residues long. Germline V CDR1 and CDR2: SSHAT, FNYEAQ (reference sequence).